A single sample is the source of the 25 T cell receptor beta chains below, sequenced in a study of control samples from healthy donors and cancer patients. Sequencing used immunoSEQ multiplex PCR; TCRdb keeps in-frame clones, though not all of them. This repertoire shows around 130,000 clones, approximately 94% found once; its top ten account for 3.6%. Material for sequencing was blood. These receptors came from a man aged 30 to 39 in good health.

The chain employs TRBV5-1 and TRBJ2-6; no definite D call. The V end lost 1 base, the J end lost 2 bases, and 7 bases lay between the germline ends. This CDR3 is built from 15 residues. From germline, CDR1 is SGHRS and CDR2 YFSETQ. The CDR3 here is CASSLTSTGANVLTF. CDR3 in DNA: TGCGCCAGCAGCTTGACTTCAACTGGGGCCAACGTCCTGACTTTC.

This rearrangement joins TRBV6-6 to TRBJ1-5, with no clear D. V lost 4 bases and J 4 bases, leaving 8 bases between the germline ends. The CDR3 length is 13 residues. The germline V gene has CDR1 MNHNY and CDR2 SVGAGI (reference sequence). The CDR3 sequence is CASSSPPNQPQHF. The CDR3 DNA reads as TGTGCCAGCAGTTCCCCCCCAAATCAGCCCCAGCATTTT.

The V and J genes are TRBV28 and TRBJ1-4; 7 nucleotides align to TRBD1. The J segment lost 0 bases and the V segment lost 6 bases, leaving 25 bases of the junction unmatched. The CDR3 length is 22 residues. Germline CDR1 and CDR2: MDHEN and SYDVKM. CDR3 region: CASRPRQGPAAGTPTTNEKLFF. The CDR3 DNA is TGTGCCAGCAGGCCCCGACAGGGTCCCGCCGCAGGAACACCCACAACTAATGAAAAACTGTTTTTT.

V gene TRBV27 combines with J gene TRBJ2-2; unclear D gene. The germline V gene encodes CDR1 MNHEY and CDR2 SMNVEV (reference sequence). The CDR3 is 12 residues long. Trimming took off 3 bases at V and 6 bases at J, with 5 bases between the two ends. This chain's CDR3 is CASSFGAGELFF. CDR3 coding DNA: TGTGCCAGCAGTTTTGGGGCCGGGGAGCTGTTTTTT.

V usage is TRBV6-1 and J usage is TRBJ2-4, with a tentative D call TRBD1 (5 bases). The CDR3 runs to 18 residues. The ends were cut back, 1 base at V and 5 bases at J, with 21 bases in the middle. Germline V gene lookup returns CDR1 MNHNS and CDR2 SASEGT. CDR3 in amino acids: CASSEGIRGTVAENIQYF. In DNA form, the CDR3 reads TGTGCCAGCAGTGAAGGGATAAGGGGAACGGTGGCAGAAAACATTCAGTACTTC.

This clone was found once. This sequence joins TRBV7-9 and TRBJ1-5; no definite D call. Germline V gene sequence: CDR1 SEHNR, CDR2 FQNEAQ (reference sequence). There are 13 residues in the CDR3. The ends were cut back, 2 bases at V and 6 bases at J, with 8 bases in the middle. The CDR3 protein is CASSLREAQPQHF. The CDR3 nucleotides read TGTGCCAGCAGCTTAAGGGAGGCTCAGCCCCAGCATTTT.

The rearrangement links TRBV19 to TRBJ1-3, with D possibly TRBD1 on 5 matching bases. The CDR3 contains 15 residues. V lost 3 bases and J 4 bases, leaving 13 bases between the germline ends. Germline values: CDR1 LNHDA, CDR2 SQIVND (reference sequence). CDR3: CASSIAPGQGNTIYF. The CDR3 coding sequence is TGTGCCAGTAGTATCGCACCGGGGCAAGGAAACACCATATATTTT.

The count of this clone is one. The V and J genes are TRBV19 and TRBJ2-1; 10 nucleotides align to TRBD2. This CDR3 is 16 amino acids long. The V gene end was trimmed by 3 bases and the J gene end by 9 bases; junction bases not matched to a gene: 11. Germline V gives CDR1 LNHDA, CDR2 SQIVND (reference sequence). The CDR3 region is CASSMGLAGALSEQFF. CDR3 nucleotides: TGTGCCAGTAGTATGGGTCTAGCGGGGGCTCTAAGTGAGCAGTTCTTC.

V gene TRBV11-2 combines with J gene TRBJ2-7; D perhaps matches TRBD1 (5 bases). Germline-derived CDR1 and CDR2 are SGHAT and FQNNGV. V lost 1 base and J 8 bases, leaving 15 bases between the germline ends. This CDR3 contains 14 residues. The CDR3 sequence: CASSLAGFRVQQYF. In nucleotides, the CDR3 is TGTGCCAGCAGCTTAGCGGGCTTCAGGGTCCAGCAGTACTTC.

The CDR3 nucleotides read TGCGCCAGCAGCCCCCAGACGGGGTTGATGGCCGCCGGAGCTTTCTTT. This codes for CASSPQTGLMAAGAFF. The chain combines TRBV4-3 with TRBJ1-1; D ambiguous. Germline V gene sequence: CDR1 LGHNA, CDR2 YSLEER. The CDR3 spans 16 residues. V was clipped by 4 bases and J by 10 bases, with 25 bases between them.

Only one count was recorded for this clone. As DNA, the CDR3 is TGTGCCAGCAGCTCCCCACTCTCGGGGGGCTCCTACAATGAGCAGTTCTTC. It codes for CASSSPLSGGSYNEQFF. V and J are TRBV7-2 and TRBJ2-1, with TRBD2 matching 7 bases. The CDR3 loop spans 17 amino acids. The ends lost 4 bases at V and 0 bases at J; junction bases unmatched: 9. Germline V CDR1 and CDR2: SGHTA, FQGNSA.

This clone was detected only a few times. V gene TRBV7-8 combines with J gene TRBJ1-1; a possible D gene is TRBD1 (5 bases). Germline assignment: CDR1 SGHVS and CDR2 FQNEAQ. CDR3 length equals 13 residues. The V end was cut by 3 bases, the J end by 5 bases, with 10 bases between. The CDR3 loop reads CASSFTGETEAFF. The CDR3 nucleotides are TGTGCCAGCAGCTTCACGGGGGAGACTGAAGCTTTCTTT. The whole variable domain, filled in from reference TRBV7-8 and TRBJ1-1, reads GAGVSQSPRYKVAKRGQDVALRCDPISGHVSLFWYQQALGQGPEFLTYFQNEAQLDKSGLPSDRFFAERPEGSVSTLKIQRTQQEDSAVYLCASSFTGETEAFFGQGTRLTVV.

The chain has TRBV15 and TRBJ2-3; weak D call: TRBD2 (6 bases). The CDR3 totals 14 residues. CDR1 LNHNV and CDR2 YYDKDF come from the germline V gene (reference sequence). Trimming took off 3 bases at V and 3 bases at J, with 10 bases between the two ends. CDR3 loop: CATSRRRGTDTQYF. The CDR3 DNA reads TGTGCCACCAGCAGGCGCCGGGGGACAGATACGCAGTATTTT.

Turning to this clone: The identical CDR3 is also encoded by other nucleotide sequences in the sample. The chain links TRBV18 to TRBJ1-1; D gene unclear. Germline values: CDR1 KGHSH, CDR2 LQKENI. The CDR3 runs 13 residues. Trimming stripped 3 bases from V and 2 bases from J, with 7 bases between. The CDR3 protein is CASSPRGNTEAFF. CDR3 DNA sequence: TGTGCCAGCTCACCCCGGGGTAACACTGAAGCTTTCTTT.

V gene TRBV27 combines with J gene TRBJ1-5, with D unclear. Germline values: CDR1 MNHEY, CDR2 SMNVEV (reference sequence). Deletions cut 3 bases from V and 2 bases from J, with 11 bases between. The CDR3 has 15 amino acids. CDR3 sequence: CASSFSSGGNQPQHF. CDR3 bases: TGTGCCAGCAGTTTCTCCAGTGGGGGCAATCAGCCCCAGCATTTT.

The V gene is TRBV2, the J gene TRBJ2-2; no firm D call. Germline V gives CDR1 SNHLY, CDR2 FYNNEI. Trimming took 6 bases from V and 6 from J, leaving 8 bases between them. There are 12 residues in the CDR3. CDR3 sequence (DNA): TGTGCCAGCAGCATATACCCCGGGGAGCTGTTTTTT. This encodes CASSIYPGELFF.

This chain connects TRBV5-8 to TRBJ1-5; D may be TRBD1 (6 bases). This CDR3 contains 16 residues. Looked up from germline, CDR1 is SGHTS and CDR2 is YDEGEE. Trimming stripped 1 base from V and 4 bases from J, with 15 bases between. CDR3 sequence: CASSLWTDVGNQPQHF. CDR3 sequence (DNA): TGTGCCAGCAGCTTGTGGACAGACGTAGGGAATCAGCCCCAGCATTTT.

CDR3 amino acids: CASTDAGPKSSYEQYF. The CDR3 region has the DNA TGTGCCAGCACCGACGCAGGCCCTAAATCCTCCTACGAGCAGTACTTC. The chain carries TRBV2 and TRBJ2-7; D is unresolved. The CDR3 is 16 residues long. The germline V gene encodes CDR1 SNHLY and CDR2 FYNNEI. The germline V and J ends were trimmed by 7 bases and 0 bases, with 19 bases remaining between them. Full variable domain (rest looked up from reference TRBV2 and TRBJ2-7): EPEVTQTPSHQVTQMGQEVILRCVPISNHLYFYWYRQILGQKVEFLVSFYNNEISEKSEIFDDQFSVERPDGSNFTLKIRSTKLEDSAMYFCASTDAGPKSSYEQYFGPGTRLTVT.

The chain is built from TRBV18 and TRBJ1-2; D gene unclear. This CDR3 comprises 15 residues. The V and J ends lost 2 bases and 2 bases respectively, with 12 bases between them. The germline gives CDR1 KGHSH, CDR2 LQKENI. The CDR3 reads CASSPTAARNYGYTF. Written as DNA, the CDR3 is TGTGCCAGCTCACCAACGGCAGCTAGAAACTATGGCTACACCTTC.

The chain has TRBV5-6 and TRBJ1-1; 7 nucleotides match TRBD1. CDR3 length equals 15 residues. V shed 2 bases and J 0 bases; nucleotides not matched to a gene: 4. CDR1 is SGHDT and CDR2 is YYEEEE in the germline V gene. The CDR3 reads CASSLDRDLNTEAFF. CDR3 bases: TGTGCCAGCAGCTTAGACAGGGATCTGAACACTGAAGCTTTCTTT.

This clone was detected once. The V call is TRBV11-2, the J call TRBJ1-2; D gene uncertain. This CDR3 contains 15 residues. With 4 bases removed from V and 7 bases from J, the gap between germline ends came to 19 bases. Germline values: CDR1 SGHAT, CDR2 FQNNGV. CDR3 amino acids: CASSSLQGLAGGYTF. CDR3 in DNA: TGTGCCAGCAGCTCTCTCCAAGGGTTGGCGGGTGGCTACACCTTC.

The chain has TRBV7-6 and TRBJ2-5; tentatively, D is TRBD1 (5 bases). Trimming shortened V by 5 bases and J by 4 bases, and 14 bases separated the two germline ends. The CDR3 runs to 14 residues. Germline V gives CDR1 SGHVS, CDR2 FNYEAQ. CDR3 loop: CASSRKRGIETQYF. The CDR3 DNA is TGTGCCAGCAGCCGAAAAAGGGGTATAGAGACCCAGTACTTC.

The chain is built from TRBV7-9 and TRBJ2-2; D remains ambiguous. Germline values: CDR1 SEHNR, CDR2 FQNEAQ (reference sequence). The CDR3 contains 11 residues. Trimming left V 9 bases short and J 6 bases short, with 8 bases between. The CDR3: CASTPAGELFF. The CDR3 bases are TGTGCCAGTACCCCCGCCGGGGAGCTGTTTTTT.

The chain combines TRBV19 with TRBJ2-7; D remains unclear. The CDR3 covers 12 residues. Germline assignment: CDR1 LNHDA and CDR2 SQIVND (reference sequence). The V gene lost 1 base and the J gene lost 2 bases, with 3 bases spanning the gap. CDR3 protein: CASSIAPYEQYF. DNA of the CDR3: TGTGCCAGTAGTATAGCGCCCTACGAGCAGTACTTC. Full variable domain (remainder filled in from reference TRBV19 and TRBJ2-7): DGGITQSPKYLFRKEGQNVTLSCEQNLNHDAMYWYRQDPGQGLRLIYYSQIVNDFQKGDIAEGYSVSREKKESFPLTVTSAQKNPTAFYLCASSIAPYEQYFGPGTRLTVT.

The CDR3 sequence is CASSRPGTLVNYGYTF. In nucleotides, the CDR3 is TGTGCCAGCAGTCGCCCAGGGACATTGGTCAACTATGGCTACACCTTC. V and J are TRBV6-2 or TRBV6-3 and TRBJ1-2; possibly TRBD1 for D (6 bases). The CDR3 runs 16 residues. Trimming took 5 bases from V and 2 from J, leaving 18 bases between them. The V gene's germline CDR1 is MNHEY and CDR2 SVGEGT.